This entry describes one T cell receptor (beta chain). Its antigen is not known. These data come from a study of PD-1 blockade in classical Hodgkin lymphoma. General study findings and limits: The causes of the repertoire differences, possibly disease activity or prior therapy, remain undefined. Complete responders showed a baseline diversity that resembled the diversity of newly diagnosed patients. By C4D1, diversity of CD4+ TCRs had risen significantly, whereas that of CD8+ TCRs had not.

This table comes from immunoSEQ multiplex PCR, and its TCRdb copy is limited to in-frame clones, with some not included. Of roughly 48,000 clones listed, approximately 86% are singletons. Trimming took 7 bases from V and 4 from J; bases not matched to a gene: 4. This CDR3 spans 14 amino acids. CDR1 and CDR2 from the germline V gene are MNHNS and SASEGT. The time point denotes: cycle 4 day 1 (C4D1), after five to seven weeks of nivolumab. Autologous stem cell transplantation was followed by relapse in every patient, and brentuximab vedotin exposure varied. The input for sequencing was peripheral blood mononuclear cells (PBMCs), taken before the fourth cycle of nivolumab. V gene TRBV6-1 combines with J gene TRBJ1-5, with 10 bases aligning to TRBD1. This TCR was sampled from a human donor with classical Hodgkin lymphoma. In nucleotides, the CDR3 is TGTGCCAGCAATGTGGACAGGGGGAATCAGCCCCAGCATTTT. It specifies CASNVDRGNQPQHF.